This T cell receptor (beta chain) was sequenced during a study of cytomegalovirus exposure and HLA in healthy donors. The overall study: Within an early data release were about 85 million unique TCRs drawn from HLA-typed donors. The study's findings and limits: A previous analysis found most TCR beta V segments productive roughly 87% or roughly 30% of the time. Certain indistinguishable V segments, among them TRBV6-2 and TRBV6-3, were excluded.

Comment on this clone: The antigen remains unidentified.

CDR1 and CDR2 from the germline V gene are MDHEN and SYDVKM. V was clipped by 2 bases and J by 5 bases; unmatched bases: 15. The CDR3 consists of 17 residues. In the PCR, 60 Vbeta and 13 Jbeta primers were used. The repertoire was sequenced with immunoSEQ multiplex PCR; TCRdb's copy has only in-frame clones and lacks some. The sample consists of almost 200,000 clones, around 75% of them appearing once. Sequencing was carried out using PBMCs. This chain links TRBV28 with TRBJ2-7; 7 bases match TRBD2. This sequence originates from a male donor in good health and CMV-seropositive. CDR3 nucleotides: TGTGCCAGCAGTTTAGTGGGGTTGGGGGAGGGACTTCACGAGCAGTACTTC. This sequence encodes CASSLVGLGEGLHEQYF.